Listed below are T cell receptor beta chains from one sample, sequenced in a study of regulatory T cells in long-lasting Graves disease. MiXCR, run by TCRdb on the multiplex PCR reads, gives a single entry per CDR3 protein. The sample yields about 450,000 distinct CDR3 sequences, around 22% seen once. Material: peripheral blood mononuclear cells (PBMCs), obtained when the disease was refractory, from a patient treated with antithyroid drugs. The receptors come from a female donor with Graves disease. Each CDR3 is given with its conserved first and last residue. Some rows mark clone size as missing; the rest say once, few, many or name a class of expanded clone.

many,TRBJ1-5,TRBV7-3,CASSQTANQPQHF
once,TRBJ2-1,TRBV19,CASKGLGGDQRNNEQFF
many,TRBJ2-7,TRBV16,CASSQTGSYEQYF
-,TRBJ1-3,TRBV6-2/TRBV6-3,CASSAQGPGNTIYF
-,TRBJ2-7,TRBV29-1,CSVVITGPDGWEQYF
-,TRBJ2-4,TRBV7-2,CASSLAVQKYIQYF
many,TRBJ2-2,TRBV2,CASSPLGTGELFF
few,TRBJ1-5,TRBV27,CASSLAGAGQPQHF
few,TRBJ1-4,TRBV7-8,CASSYTGGENEKLFF
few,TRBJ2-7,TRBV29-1,CSVDRDYEQYF
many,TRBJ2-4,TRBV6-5,CASSYSGNRAKNIQYF
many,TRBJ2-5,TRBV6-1,CASNSLRGRGRETQYF
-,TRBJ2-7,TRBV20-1,CSARDPAAGGLYEQYF
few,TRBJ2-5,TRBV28,CAIDQGAETQYF
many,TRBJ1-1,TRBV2,CASSGEVNTEAFF
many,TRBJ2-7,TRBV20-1,CSARDLTSGRQYF
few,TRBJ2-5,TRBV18,CASSEIRRRSQETQYF
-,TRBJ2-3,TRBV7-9,CASSWPSGTSGRATDTQYF
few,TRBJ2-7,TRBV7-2,CASSFMLEQYF
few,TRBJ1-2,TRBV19,CASSSMTGDLYGYTF
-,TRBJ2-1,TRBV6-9,CASSYEAGMIGNEQFF
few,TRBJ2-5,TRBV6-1,CASSDRLASGSETQYF
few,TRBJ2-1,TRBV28,CASSFSANPTHEQFF
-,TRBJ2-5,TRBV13,CASSSDVETQYF
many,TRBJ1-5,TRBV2,CASSDRGRQPQHF
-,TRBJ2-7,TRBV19,CASSPEVLAGVAYEQYF
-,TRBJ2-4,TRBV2,CASSIRAGDKNIQYF
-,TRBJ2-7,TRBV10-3,CAISADFGGSYEQYF
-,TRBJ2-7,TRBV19,CASSTGNMGEQYF
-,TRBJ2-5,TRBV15,CATSRVGVQETQYF
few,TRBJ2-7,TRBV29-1,CSAQSGASAYEQYF
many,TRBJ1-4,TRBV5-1,CASSPGQASEKLFF
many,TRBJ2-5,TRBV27,CASSLSYSILLAGKETQYF
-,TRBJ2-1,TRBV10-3,CAISRDRVSPNNEQFF
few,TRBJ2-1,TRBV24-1,CATSDSGLAGGPSNEQFF
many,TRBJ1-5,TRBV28,CASSSRGQGGNQPQHF
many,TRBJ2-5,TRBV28,CASKGSPQETQYF
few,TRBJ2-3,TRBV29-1,CSVEPGATDTQYF
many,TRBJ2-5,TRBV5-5,CASGTNQETQYF
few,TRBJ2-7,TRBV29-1,CSAAPGAYEQYF
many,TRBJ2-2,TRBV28,CASTGQGGTGELFF
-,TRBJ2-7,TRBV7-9,CASSSLAVGAGAPYEQYF
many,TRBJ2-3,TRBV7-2,CASSLGGTDTQYF
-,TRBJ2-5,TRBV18,CASSPWTGGTNRDQETQYF